The 29 T cell receptor beta chains given below trace back to one sample, sequenced in a study of T cells in Graves' hyperthyroidism and ophthalmopathy. There were TCR beta CDR3 regions amplified from RNA transcripts. Initially, a first-round RT-PCR of the TCR CDR3 employed the HTBI primer set. One entry per CDR3 protein results from TCRdb running MiXCR on the multiplex PCR reads. The table lists under 550,000 distinct CDR3 sequences, about 20% of them singletons. Sequencing used blood. These receptors were obtained from a middle-aged man with Graves' ophthalmopathy.

The rearrangement joins TRBV5-6 to TRBJ1-1; 10 bases line up with TRBD1. This CDR3 is 17 amino acids long. The V gene end was trimmed by 2 bases and the J gene end by 4 bases; junction bases not matched to a gene: 11. Germline V gene data show CDR1 as SGHDT and CDR2 as YYEEEE. The CDR3 sequence: CASSLSREDRGGTEAFF. CDR3 sequence (DNA): TGTGCCAGCAGCTTAAGCCGCGAGGACAGGGGGGGCACTGAAGCTTTCTTT.

This clonotype was detected a few times. This chain links TRBV7-6 with TRBJ2-1; perhaps TRBD1 as D (5 bases). From germline, CDR1 is SGHVS and CDR2 FNYEAQ. The CDR3 has 13 amino acids. V gave up 6 bases and J gave up 10 bases, with 16 bases separating them. The CDR3 coding sequence is TGTGCCAGCAGGCCAGGGCTCGAATGGGAGCAGTTCTTC. Its protein is CASRPGLEWEQFF.

The CDR3 sequence is CASSQGRGHGELFF. The CDR3, as DNA: TGTGCCAGCAGCCAGGGTCGGGGTCACGGGGAGCTGTTTTTT. The chain joins TRBV7-8 to TRBJ2-2; D possibly matches TRBD1 or TRBD2 (5 bases each). Trimming removed 5 bases from V and 7 bases from J, with 14 bases in between. Germline CDR1 and CDR2: SGHVS and FQNEAQ. The CDR3 has 14 residues.

V and J are TRBV2 and TRBJ1-4, with 8 bases that match TRBD1. This CDR3 is 15 amino acids long. CDR1 is SNHLY, CDR2 FYNNEI, per germline. The ends lost 11 bases at V and 8 bases at J; junction bases unmatched: 16. Written as DNA, the CDR3 is TGTGCCTCCAAGGGGGGTGACAGGGGAGACGAAAAACTGTTTTTT. Protein product: CASKGGDRGDEKLFF.

The chain employs TRBV20-1 and TRBJ2-7; 14 bases are a match to TRBD2. The CDR3 has 15 residues. V gave up 0 bases and J gave up 5 bases; unmatched junction bases: 3. CDR1 and CDR2 from the germline V gene are DFQATT and SNEGSKA (reference sequence). The CDR3, as DNA: TGCAGTGCTAGAGAGGCGACTAGCGGGAGGGACGAGCAGTACTTC. It codes for CSAREATSGRDEQYF.

The sample holds many counts of this clonotype. J is TRBJ1-1 and V is TRBV5-1; perhaps TRBD1 as D (5 bases). Per the germline V gene, CDR1 is SGHRS and CDR2 is YFSETQ. V was trimmed by 4 bases and J by 3 bases, leaving 16 bases between them. The CDR3 length is 15 residues. CDR3 sequence (DNA): TGCGCCAGCAGCCGTACCGGGACGGGAGACACTGAAGCTTTCTTT. Protein sequence: CASSRTGTGDTEAFF. Drawing the rest from reference TRBV5-1 and TRBJ1-1, the complete variable domain is KAGVTQTPRYLIKTRGQQVTLSCSPISGHRSVSWYQQTPGQGLQFLFEYFSETQRNKGNFPGRFSGRQFSNSRSEMNVSTLELGDSALYLCASSRTGTGDTEAFFGQGTRLTVV.

V gene TRBV15 combines with J gene TRBJ2-2; tentatively, D is TRBD1 (6 bases). The CDR3 loop spans 16 amino acids. Trimming cost V 1 base and J 1 base, with 10 bases left between them. The germline V gene encodes CDR1 LNHNV and CDR2 YYDKDF (reference sequence). CDR3 in DNA: TGTGCCACCAGCAGAGTGCTAGGGGGGAACACCGGGGAGCTGTTTTTT. It translates to CATSRVLGGNTGELFF.

The table lists this clonotype with a few counts. This chain connects TRBV11-2 to TRBJ2-7; unclear D gene. V gave up 6 bases and J gave up 4 bases, with 19 bases separating them. The V gene's germline CDR1 is SGHAT and CDR2 FQNNGV. The CDR3 sequence is 15 residues long. The chain's CDR3 is CASSSPGGVFYEQYF. The CDR3 nucleotides are TGTGCCAGCAGTTCGCCGGGTGGGGTTTTTTACGAGCAGTACTTC.

The J gene is TRBJ2-2, the V gene TRBV7-9; D might be TRBD1 or TRBD2, each matching 5 bases. The CDR3 is made up of 16 amino acids. Germline V gives CDR1 SEHNR, CDR2 FQNEAQ (reference sequence). Trimming took 5 bases from V and 8 from J, leaving 21 bases between them. CDR3 sequence reads: CASSPRTGAVGGELFF. The DNA of the CDR3 is TGTGCCAGCAGCCCCCGGACCGGGGCCGTCGGGGGGGAGCTGTTTTTT.

This clonotype was recorded a few times. The chain uses TRBV12-3 or TRBV12-4 and TRBJ1-5, with a tentative D call TRBD1 (6 bases). V was pared by 2 bases and J by 12 bases, with 17 bases between. This CDR3 comprises 14 residues. The CDR3 here is CASSLRDIQNLQHF. CDR3 sequence (DNA): TGTGCCAGCAGTTTACGGGACATTCAAAATCTCCAGCATTTT.

The gene calls are TRBV19 and TRBJ1-4; D is ambiguous. The CDR3 consists of 18 residues. V was clipped by 7 bases and J by 0 bases, with 21 bases between them. Germline V CDR1 and CDR2: LNHDA, SQIVND (reference sequence). For the CDR3, the DNA is TGTGCCAGTAACCGAGGGAGAGCAAGGACCGCAACTAATGAAAAACTGTTTTTT. It translates to CASNRGRARTATNEKLFF.

In the case of this clonotype: The germline gene is not matched at one end of the junction; a read error may be the cause. The chain employs TRBV30 and TRBJ2-7; 7 bases are shared with TRBD2. The CDR3 loop spans 17 amino acids. Germline CDR1 is GTSNPN and CDR2 is SVGIG (reference sequence). DNA of the CDR3: TGTGCCCGGAGTGACGGGGTCCTAGCGGTGTGGGCCCACGAGCAGTACTTC. It codes for CARSDGVLAVWAHEQYF.

The chain joins TRBV19 to TRBJ2-2; D remains ambiguous. From germline, CDR1 is LNHDA and CDR2 SQIVND (reference sequence). CDR3 length: 14 residues. V gave up 7 bases and J gave up 0 bases, with 9 bases separating them. The CDR3 DNA reads as TGTGCCAGTATGAGGAGAACGAACACCGGGGAGCTGTTTTTT. As protein: CASMRRTNTGELFF.

The sample holds many counts of this clonotype. This sequence joins TRBV10-3 and TRBJ1-2, with a weak D call TRBD1 (6 bases). V was cut by 6 bases and J by 2 bases, with 7 bases left in between. Germline V gene sequence: CDR1 ENHRY, CDR2 SYGVKD. The CDR3 totals 12 residues. CDR3 residues: CAISQGNYGYTF. In DNA, the CDR3 is TGTGCCATCAGCCAGGGGAACTATGGCTACACCTTC.

Ten or more counts support this clonotype. The V gene is TRBV30, the J gene TRBJ2-1; TRBD1 aligns across 10 bases. The CDR3 is made up of 13 amino acids. The germline V gene encodes CDR1 GTSNPN and CDR2 SVGIG (reference sequence). Trimming at V came to 4 bases and at J to 9 bases, leaving 6 bases not matched to a gene. Here the CDR3 reads CAWKGQGSGEQFF. CDR3 nucleotide sequence: TGTGCCTGGAAGGGACAGGGGTCCGGTGAGCAGTTCTTC. Using reference TRBV30 and TRBJ2-1 for the parts outside the CDR3, the full variable domain is SQTIHQWPATLVQPVGSPLSLECTVEGTSNPNLYWYRQAAGRGLQLLFYSVGIGQISSEVPQNLSASRPQDRQFILSSKKLLLSDSGFYLCAWKGQGSGEQFFGPGTRLTVL.

This clonotype was detected many times. The V and J genes are TRBV9 and TRBJ2-3; 8 nucleotides match TRBD2. The CDR3 is 15 amino acids. Germline CDR1 reads SGDLS; CDR2 reads YYNGEE. With 0 bases clipped from V and 2 bases from J, the junction kept 2 bases outside the gene matches. Here the CDR3 reads CASSVAGGITDTQYF. The CDR3 nucleotides are TGTGCCAGCAGCGTAGCGGGGGGGATCACAGATACGCAGTATTTT.

The chain joins TRBV19 to TRBJ2-5; possibly TRBD1 or TRBD2 for D (5 bases each). The V end was cut by 5 bases, the J end by 4 bases, with 14 bases between. This CDR3 spans 14 amino acids. Germline CDR1 and CDR2: LNHDA and SQIVND (reference sequence). The CDR3 region has the DNA TGTGCCAGTAGTGACCTCGGGACCCGAGAGACCCAGTACTTC. Its translation is CASSDLGTRETQYF.

This clonotype appeared many times. The chain carries TRBV27 and TRBJ2-7; TRBD1 or TRBD2 may be the D gene (5 bases each). The CDR3 extends over 16 amino acids. V lost 2 bases and J 2 bases, leaving 16 bases between the germline ends. Germline lookup yields CDR1 MNHEY and CDR2 SMNVEV (reference sequence). The CDR3 region is CASSLRAPGTTYEQYF. The CDR3 DNA reads TGTGCCAGCAGTTTAAGGGCCCCCGGGACCACCTACGAGCAGTACTTC.

The V and J genes are TRBV6-1 and TRBJ1-6; D is perhaps TRBD1 (5 bases). V lost 5 bases and J 6 bases, leaving 11 bases between the germline ends. The CDR3 is made up of 14 amino acids. Germline loops: CDR1 MNHNS, CDR2 SASEGT. The CDR3 region is CASSYRGLNSPLHF. The CDR3 nucleotides are TGTGCCAGCAGTTATAGGGGTCTTAATTCACCCCTCCACTTT.

This clonotype was observed many times. The chain couples TRBV6-2 or TRBV6-3 to TRBJ2-1, with unresolved D. The V end was cut by 4 bases, the J end by 8 bases, with 12 bases between. CDR3 length equals 13 residues. The germline V gene encodes CDR1 MNHEY and CDR2 SVGEGT. The CDR3 reads CASSWSAIYEQFF. Written as DNA, the CDR3 is TGTGCCAGCAGTTGGTCTGCCATCTATGAGCAGTTCTTC.

A few counts support this clonotype. The chain has TRBV13 and TRBJ1-2; 7 nucleotides align to TRBD1. V was clipped by 3 bases and J by 4 bases; unmatched bases: 11. This CDR3 spans 16 amino acids. The germline CDR1 and CDR2 sequences are PRHDT and FYEKMQ (reference sequence). CDR3 residues: CASSFSKMTGSYGYTF. The CDR3 region has the DNA TGTGCCAGCAGCTTTTCTAAGATGACAGGGAGCTATGGCTACACCTTC. Full variable domain (missing parts from reference TRBV13 and TRBJ1-2): AAGVIQSPRHLIKEKRETATLKCYPIPRHDTVYWYQQGPGQDPQFLISFYEKMQSDKGSIPDRFSAQQFSDYHSELNMSSLELGDSALYFCASSFSKMTGSYGYTFGSGTRLTVV.

The chain employs TRBV20-1 and TRBJ1-5, with D perhaps matching TRBD1 (5 bases). Germline assignment: CDR1 DFQATT and CDR2 SNEGSKA (reference sequence). Trimming removed 3 bases from V and 4 bases from J, with 7 bases in between. CDR3 length: 12 residues. As DNA, the CDR3 is TGCAGTGCTAGGGGGGAGAATCAGCCCCAGCATTTT. Translation gives CSARGENQPQHF.

On this clonotype: A read error may explain this, as a much larger clone is one base away. The chain uses TRBV7-3 and TRBJ2-3; TRBD2 aligns across 10 bases. Per germline, CDR1 SGHTA and CDR2 FQGTGA. J was trimmed by 1 base and V by 4 bases; bases with no gene match: 2. The CDR3 extends over 15 amino acids. CDR3 residues: CASSSSGSGTDTQYF. CDR3 DNA sequence: TGTGCCAGCAGCTCTAGCGGGAGTGGCACAGATACGCAGTATTTT.

Concerning this clonotype itself: This may arise from a read error, as a much more abundant clone is one base away. V is TRBV6-1 and J is TRBJ1-1, with D tentatively TRBD1 (5 bases). Trimming took 7 bases from V and 9 from J, leaving 24 bases between them. Germline CDR1 and CDR2: MNHNS and SASEGT. This CDR3 has 15 residues. The CDR3 reads CASTLGEGLGTKAFF. DNA for the CDR3: TGTGCCAGCACCCTAGGGGAAGGACTGGGAACTAAAGCTTTCTTT.

This clonotype was observed a few times. This chain connects TRBV9 to TRBJ1-4, with a weak D call TRBD1 (5 bases). Germline values: CDR1 SGDLS, CDR2 YYNGEE. The CDR3 totals 14 residues. V gave up 0 bases and J gave up 8 bases, with 11 bases separating them. CDR3 in amino acids: CASSVGGRDEKLFF. The DNA of the CDR3 is TGTGCCAGCAGCGTAGGCGGCAGGGACGAAAAACTGTTTTTT.

Points on this clonotype: An end of the junction differs from the germline gene, which may be a read error. The gene calls are TRBV18 and TRBJ2-7, with 10 nucleotides matching TRBD1. This CDR3 spans 15 amino acids. Germline CDR1 reads KGHSH; CDR2 reads LQKENI. CDR3 bases: TGTACCAGCTCAACCGACAGGGGGCAGTTCTACGAGCAGTACTTC. Encoded protein: CTSSTDRGQFYEQYF.

This clonotype was seen more than once but under ten times. V usage is TRBV3-1 and J usage is TRBJ2-7; the D gene is possibly TRBD2 (6 bases). Germline V CDR1 and CDR2: LGHDT, YNNKEL (reference sequence). This CDR3 is 15 amino acids long. The V end was cut by 0 bases, the J end by 0 bases, with 9 bases between. CDR3 protein: CASSQERDSSYEQYF. As DNA, the CDR3 is TGTGCCAGCAGCCAAGAAAGGGACTCCTCCTACGAGCAGTACTTC.

The chain combines TRBV20-1 with TRBJ2-7; 9 nucleotides match TRBD2. With 3 bases clipped from V and 3 bases from J, the junction kept 12 bases outside the gene matches. The CDR3 sequence is 16 residues long. Germline V gene sequence: CDR1 DFQATT, CDR2 SNEGSKA (reference sequence). CDR3 region: CSASLANSGSGYEQYF. The DNA of the CDR3 is TGCAGTGCTAGCCTGGCGAATAGCGGGAGTGGCTACGAGCAGTACTTC.

The V and J genes are TRBV5-1 and TRBJ2-5, with 9 bases aligning to TRBD1. Germline V lookup: CDR1 SGHRS, CDR2 YFSETQ. After removal of 1 base from V and 3 bases from J, the junction contained 4 bases not matched to a gene. The CDR3 runs 15 residues. The CDR3 DNA follows: TGCGCCAGCAGCTTGATTGGGGACAGGGAAGAGACCCAGTACTTC. This gives the protein CASSLIGDREETQYF.